A selection of T cell receptor beta chains follows, all from one sample in a study of molecular identifiers for immune sequencing clone quantification. MiXCR, run by TCRdb on the PCR reads, gives a single entry per CDR3 protein. Altogether about 320,000 distinct CDR3 sequences are present, 24% being singletons, with the ten largest covering approximately 0.74%. Material: naive CD8+ T cells from blood, with Jurkat cell RNA spiked in. The receptors originated from a human donor in good health. Some libraries in this study had Jurkat cell RNA spiked in. Both conserved end residues are part of each CDR3. The D gene is left open where the match is weak. Rows give clone size only sometimes, using once, few, many, or a class for an expanded clone.

V	D	J	size	CDR3	DNA
TRBV3-1	NA	TRBJ2-7	many	CASSPDSAYEQYF	TGTGCCAGCAGCCCGGACAGCGCCTACGAGCAGTACTTC
TRBV27	NA	TRBJ2-3	few	CASSPLSVSGGTDTQYF	TGTGCCAGCAGTCCTCTTAGCGTTAGCGGCGGCACAGATACGCAGTATTTT
TRBV5-6	TRBD2	TRBJ2-1	many	CASIKQGSGGPYNEQFF	TGTGCCAGCATCAAACAAGGCAGCGGGGGTCCCTACAATGAGCAGTTCTTC
TRBV4-2	NA	TRBJ1-1	NA	CASSQPVHQNTEAFF	TGTGCCAGCAGCCAACCCGTACACCAGAACACTGAAGCTTTCTTT
TRBV5-4	NA	TRBJ2-5	many	CASSLAGALEETQYF	TGTGCCAGCAGCTTGGCAGGGGCGTTGGAAGAGACCCAGTACTTC
TRBV6-2/TRBV6-3	NA	TRBJ1-2	few	CASTSRDGYTF	TGTGCCAGCACTTCTAGAGATGGCTACACCTTC
TRBV27	NA	TRBJ1-2	NA	CASSSNRDIVNYGYTF	TGTGCCAGCAGTTCGAACCGGGACATCGTTAACTATGGCTACACCTTC
TRBV27	NA	TRBJ2-2	NA	CASSWRKGNTGELFF	TGTGCCAGCAGTTGGCGTAAGGGGAACACCGGGGAGCTGTTTTTT
TRBV6-2/TRBV6-3	NA	TRBJ1-1	NA	CASSWNPDGLRDTEAFF	TGTGCCAGCAGTTGGAACCCCGACGGCCTACGAGACACTGAAGCTTTCTTT
TRBV30	NA	TRBJ2-7	NA	CAWSGAYEQYF	TGTGCCTGGAGCGGGGCCTACGAGCAGTACTTC
TRBV6-5	NA	TRBJ1-1	few	CASSYNSRLNTEAFF	TGTGCCAGCAGTTATAACAGTCGATTGAACACTGAAGCTTTCTTT
TRBV7-9	NA	TRBJ2-3	many	CASTSPLGTTDTQYF	TGTGCCAGCACCTCCCCGTTGGGTACCACAGATACGCAGTATTTT
TRBV19	NA	TRBJ2-3	many	CASSRGGMAEYF	TGTGCCAGTAGCCGGGGTGGGATGGCGGAGTATTTT
TRBV20-1	NA	TRBJ2-3	many	CSAEYPGTRQTTDTQYF	TGCAGTGCTGAATATCCCGGGACTCGACAAACAACAGATACGCAGTATTTT
TRBV7-2	NA	TRBJ1-1	many	CASSPGTPNTEAFF	TGTGCCAGCAGCCCTGGGACACCAAACACTGAAGCTTTCTTT
TRBV6-4	NA	TRBJ1-5	few	CASSDPLRPQHF	TGTGCCAGCAGTGACCCACTTCGGCCCCAGCATTTT
TRBV19	NA	TRBJ2-2	few	CASHPFSGSNTGELFF	TGTGCCAGTCACCCATTCAGCGGGTCGAACACCGGGGAGCTGTTTTTT
TRBV4-3	NA	TRBJ1-2	few	CASRPVGEGVNYGYTF	TGCGCCAGCAGGCCCGTCGGGGAGGGGGTAAACTATGGCTACACCTTC